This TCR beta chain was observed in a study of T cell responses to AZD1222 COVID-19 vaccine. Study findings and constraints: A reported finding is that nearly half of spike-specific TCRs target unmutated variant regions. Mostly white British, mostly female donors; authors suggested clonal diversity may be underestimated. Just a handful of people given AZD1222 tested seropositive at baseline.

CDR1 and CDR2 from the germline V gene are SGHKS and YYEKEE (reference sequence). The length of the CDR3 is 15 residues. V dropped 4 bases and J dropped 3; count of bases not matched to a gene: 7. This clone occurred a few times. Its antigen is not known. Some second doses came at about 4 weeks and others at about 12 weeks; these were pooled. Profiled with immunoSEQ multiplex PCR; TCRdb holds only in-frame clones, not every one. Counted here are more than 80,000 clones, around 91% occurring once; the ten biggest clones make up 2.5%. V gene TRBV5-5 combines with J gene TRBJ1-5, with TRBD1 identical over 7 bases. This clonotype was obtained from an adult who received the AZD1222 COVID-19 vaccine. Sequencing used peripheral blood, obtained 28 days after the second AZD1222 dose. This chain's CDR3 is CASSEGTALNQPQHF. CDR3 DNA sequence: TGTGCCAGCAGCGAGGGGACAGCTCTCAATCAGCCCCAGCATTTT.